A selection of T cell receptor beta chains follows, all from one sample in a study of shared T cell receptors in the human thymus. Libraries were prepared by immunoSEQ multiplex PCR; TCRdb keeps only in-frame clonotypes and omits some of them. The repertoire consists of 500,000 to 850,000 clones, with 70% to 90% occurring once and the leading ten covering roughly 0.0087%. In addition, the sample was reused for a study of human thymus T cells.

Source material: thymocytes. Receptors were obtained from a boy younger than two with a congenital heart defect. CDR3s include the opening cysteine and the closing phenylalanine or tryptophan. D genes are given only for firm matches. Where a row states a size, it is once, few, many or the class of an expanded clone; other rows omit it.

V	size	D	J	DNA	CDR3
TRBV4-3	.	TRBD1	TRBJ2-1	TGCGCCAGCAGCCAGGGGACAGGTACCTACAATGAGCAGTTCTTC	CASSQGTGTYNEQFF
TRBV28	.	.	TRBJ1-4	TGTGCCAGCAGTTTAGGGCATCGACCGCAACCAACTAATGAAAAACTGTTTTTT	CASSLGHRPQPTNEKLFF
TRBV4-2	.	.	TRBJ2-2	TGTGCCAGCAGCCAAATCGTCGCAGGGTTAAAGCCCGGGGAGCTGTTTTTT	CASSQIVAGLKPGELFF
TRBV28	once	TRBD2	TRBJ2-5	TGTGCCAGCAGTTTAGGAGCGGGAGGGCCAGGTGTCGAGACCCAGTACTTC	CASSLGAGGPGVETQYF
TRBV19	.	TRBD1	TRBJ2-7	TGTGCCAGTAGCCCCGGACAGGGGAGCTCCTACGAGCAGTACTTC	CASSPGQGSSYEQYF
TRBV6-1	few	.	TRBJ1-3	TGTGCCAGCAGTGAAAGTTCGCACTACTCTGGAAACACCATATATTTT	CASSESSHYSGNTIYF
TRBV6-1	.	TRBD2	TRBJ2-7	TGTGCCACCGAATCCCGGACTAGCGGCTACGAGCAGTACTTC	CATESRTSGYEQYF
TRBV27	once	.	TRBJ2-3	TGTGCCAGCAGTTTGTGCGGGTCCAGCACAGATACGCAGTATTTT	CASSLCGSSTDTQYF
TRBV19	.	.	TRBJ2-1	TGTGCCAGTAGTATAGATCTCGATCCTCAGGGGAATGAGCAGTTCTTC	CASSIDLDPQGNEQFF
TRBV15	.	.	TRBJ2-1	TGTGCCACCAGCAGAGTTGGTGGGGGGCTTGGCGGGAGCTGGTGGTACAATGAGCAGTTCTTC	CATSRVGGGLGGSWWYNEQFF
TRBV25-1	.	.	TRBJ2-7	TGTGCCAGCATCGGCGGTCTGTACGAGCAGTACTTC	CASIGGLYEQYF
TRBV28	.	TRBD2	TRBJ2-3	TGTGCCAGCAGTGAGGACCTCCGAAGACTAGCGGGCACGGGAGATACGCAGTATTTT	CASSEDLRRLAGTGDTQYF
TRBV2	once	TRBD2	TRBJ2-1	TGTGCCAGCAGCGAAAAGCGGGACTCCTACAATGAGCAGTTCTTC	CASSEKRDSYNEQFF
TRBV7-9	.	TRBD1	TRBJ1-2	TGTGCCAGCAGACCAAATCCCGGGACAGGGACCCGTAACTATGGCTACACCTTC	CASRPNPGTGTRNYGYTF
TRBV5-4	.	.	TRBJ2-7	TGTGCCAGCAGCTTGGCTCCCAGCTACGAGCAGTACTTC	CASSLAPSYEQYF
TRBV7-5	.	.	TRBJ2-2	TGTGCCAGAAGCTCAGATATGTTCGCCGGGGAGCTGTTTTTT	CARSSDMFAGELFF
TRBV29-1	.	TRBD2	TRBJ2-1	TGCAGCGTTCTGCTAGCGGGGGGGGTCTACAATGAGCAGTTCTTC	CSVLLAGGVYNEQFF
TRBV7-2	.	.	TRBJ2-5	TGTGCCAGCAGCTTTAGCTACCAAGAGACCCAGTACTTC	CASSFSYQETQYF
TRBV7-2	.	.	TRBJ1-4	TGTGCCAGCACAACGAGCGGGCCGCCAGTCGAAAAACTGTTTTTT	CASTTSGPPVEKLFF
TRBV29-1	.	TRBD1	TRBJ2-2	TGCAGCGCGCGGACAGGGAGCACCGGGGAGCTGTTTTTT	CSARTGSTGELFF
TRBV7-9	.	TRBD1	TRBJ2-7	TGTGCCAGCAGCTTCCAGTGGGACAGGGGGCTCTACGAGCAGTACTTC	CASSFQWDRGLYEQYF
TRBV30	.	.	TRBJ1-1	TGTGCCTGGAGGGGGGGGCTAAGGACTGAAGCTTTCTTT	CAWRGGLRTEAFF
TRBV19	.	.	TRBJ1-5	TGTGCCAGTAGTTTTCCCCCCGGGAGAGGGAAGGATCAGCCCCAGCATTTT	CASSFPPGRGKDQPQHF
TRBV14	.	.	TRBJ1-5	TGTGCCAGCAGCCACCAGACCCAGCATTTT	CASSHQTQHF
TRBV7-2	.	.	TRBJ2-5	TGTGCCAGCAGCCCGAGGGCCCCAGGAGCCCAAGAGACCCAGTACTTC	CASSPRAPGAQETQYF
TRBV5-6	.	TRBD1	TRBJ2-3	TGTGCCAGCAGCTTGTGGGACAGGGGAGCACTCAGCACAGATACGCAGTATTTT	CASSLWDRGALSTDTQYF
TRBV12-5	.	.	TRBJ1-2	TGTGCTAGTGGTCCCGTTTTACCAGGGGATGACTATGGCTACACCTTC	CASGPVLPGDDYGYTF
TRBV15	.	.	TRBJ2-7	TGTGCCACCAGCCCCCGCACGGGCGAGCAGTACTTC	CATSPRTGEQYF
TRBV10-2	once	TRBD1	TRBJ2-3	TGCGCCAGCAGTGTTTCGACAGGGGGCCGAGATTCCTCTAGCACAGATACGCAGTATTTT	CASSVSTGGRDSSSTDTQYF
TRBV5-1	.	.	TRBJ1-6	TGCGCCAGCAGCGCCGACAGGAAAAATAATTCCCCCCTCCACTTT	CASSADRKNNSPLHF
TRBV28	few	.	TRBJ1-3	TGTGCCAGCAGTTCGTCTGGGGCGACTGGAAACACCATATATTTT	CASSSSGATGNTIYF
TRBV6-6	.	.	TRBJ1-1	TGTGCCAGCAGACAACAGGTCCAGAACACTGAAGCTTTCTTT	CASRQQVQNTEAFF
TRBV25-1	once	TRBD2	TRBJ2-7	TGTGCCAGCAGTGAATCGTGGCTAGCGGGAGTGCCGTACGAGCAGTACTTC	CASSESWLAGVPYEQYF
TRBV27	.	.	TRBJ2-5	TGTGCCAGCAGACCTGAGGCCCCAGGGAGGGAGACCCAGTACTTC	CASRPEAPGRETQYF
TRBV7-9	.	TRBD2	TRBJ2-1	TGTGCCAGCAGCTTCCTACTAGCGGGAGGATACAATATTGAGCAGTTCTTC	CASSFLLAGGYNIEQFF
TRBV4-3	.	TRBD2	TRBJ2-3	TGCGCCAGCAGCCAATCTGCGGGGGTCACAGATACGCAGTATTTT	CASSQSAGVTDTQYF
TRBV28	.	TRBD1	TRBJ2-7	TGTGCCAGCACCCCAGGACAGGGGTTCTACGAGCAGTACTTC	CASTPGQGFYEQYF
TRBV28	.	TRBD2	TRBJ2-3	TGTGCCAGCCTACAAAGACTAGCGGGGTACACAGATACGCAGTATTTT	CASLQRLAGYTDTQYF
TRBV10-3	few	.	TRBJ1-3	TGTGCCATCAGCCCGGACAGCTCTGGAAACACCATATATTTT	CAISPDSSGNTIYF
TRBV27	.	.	TRBJ2-3	TGTGCCAGCAGTTTTTTGGTGACAGGGAGGTCAGATACGCAGTATTTT	CASSFLVTGRSDTQYF
TRBV28	few	TRBD1	TRBJ1-5	TGTGCCAGCAGTTTACGGGACAGGGCTTATAGCAATCAGCCCCAGCATTTT	CASSLRDRAYSNQPQHF
TRBV27	.	TRBD2	TRBJ2-1	TGTGCCAGCAGTCCCAGGTGGTCGGCTAGCGGAAGCTCCTACAATGAGCAGTTCTTC	CASSPRWSASGSSYNEQFF
TRBV7-9	.	.	TRBJ1-2	TGTGCCAGCAGCTTAGCGGCGAACAGGGAGATCTATGGCTACACCTTC	CASSLAANREIYGYTF
TRBV2	.	.	TRBJ1-5	TGTGCCAGCAGTCCAAGAGGACAGCCGGATCAGCCCCAGCATTTT	CASSPRGQPDQPQHF
TRBV5-1	.	.	TRBJ1-1	TGCGCCAGCAGCCTCTCCTACCGGGGGTGGACTGAAGCTTTCTTT	CASSLSYRGWTEAFF
TRBV7-2	.	.	TRBJ1-2	TGTGCCAGCAGCTTAGAGGGAGTTAATGGCTACACCTTC	CASSLEGVNGYTF
TRBV10-2	.	TRBD1	TRBJ2-5	TGCGCCAGCAGTGAGTCAGACAGACAGGGGTGGGTGTATGAGACCCAGTACTTC	CASSESDRQGWVYETQYF
TRBV28	.	.	TRBJ1-2	TGTGCCAGCAGTTTCGCGGGAAACTATGGCTACACCTTC	CASSFAGNYGYTF
TRBV10-1	.	.	TRBJ1-3	TGCGCCAGCCAGGGAGGACCGGACTCTGGAAACACCATATATTTT	CASQGGPDSGNTIYF
TRBV19	few	TRBD2	TRBJ2-7	TGTGCCAGGACTAGCGGGAGGGTCTACGAGCAGTACTTC	CARTSGRVYEQYF
TRBV29-1	.	.	TRBJ2-3	TGCAGCGCTCGGGGAGTGGGGGATACGCAGTATTTT	CSARGVGDTQYF
TRBV13	.	TRBD1	TRBJ1-1	TGTGCCAGCAGCTTTGTGGGACAGGGGAGAGCTGCTGAAGCTTTCTTT	CASSFVGQGRAAEAFF
TRBV4-3	.	TRBD2	TRBJ2-2	TGCGCCAGCAGCCAAGAACCTCCGGGAGGGCCTACGAACACCGGGGAGCTGTTTTTT	CASSQEPPGGPTNTGELFF
TRBV27	.	TRBD2	TRBJ2-1	TGTGCCAGCAGTCTCGGACTAGCGGCTTATTACAATGAGCAGTTCTTC	CASSLGLAAYYNEQFF
TRBV5-4	.	.	TRBJ2-3	TGTGCCAGCAGCTTACTAGGACCCATCCCAGATACGCAGTATTTT	CASSLLGPIPDTQYF
TRBV4-3	few	TRBD1	TRBJ1-6	TGCGCCAGCAAGGGACAGGGGGACAATTCCCCCCTCCACTTT	CASKGQGDNSPLHF
TRBV30	few	.	TRBJ1-2	TGTGCCTGGAAGTCGAGGCAGCTACTTAACTATGGCTACACCTTC	CAWKSRQLLNYGYTF
TRBV4-1	.	TRBD2	TRBJ2-2	TGCGCCAGCAGCCAAGATAATGGGACTAATAACACCGGGGAGCTGTTTTTT	CASSQDNGTNNTGELFF
TRBV19	.	TRBD2	TRBJ2-1	TGTGCCAGTAGTATACGACTAGCGGGAGCGGGGAATGAGCAGTTCTTC	CASSIRLAGAGNEQFF
TRBV18	few	.	TRBJ1-3	TGTGCCAGCTCACCACACGAGAAGGAGTCTGGAAACACCATATATTTT	CASSPHEKESGNTIYF